Below, one TCR beta chain is given with its context. The CDR3 runs to 13 residues. Trimming stripped 5 bases from V and 2 bases from J, with 10 bases between. CDR1 MDHEN and CDR2 SYDVKM come from the germline V gene. Authors' methods: The authors estimated nucleated cell counts from reference gene primer amplification. The assay was immunoSEQ multiplex PCR, and TCRdb's table has in-frame clones only and misses some. The V and J calls and clone size come from that table; D and trimming were worked out from the DNA. The table lists just under 350,000 clones, about four fifths of them singletons. The sample comes from a study of blood T cell repertoires in COVID-19. Study information: The United States, Italy and Spain provided the acute and convalescent COVID-19 samples. T cells, B-cell-depleted T cells, or PBMCs supplied cDNA or gDNA.

This TCR was sampled from a man aged 30 to 39 with active or convalescent COVID-19. This chain links TRBV28 with TRBJ2-7; D might be TRBD1 (6 bases). The sample consisted of peripheral blood. The CDR3 coding sequence is TGTGCCAGCAGTCCAACAGGGCCCTACGAGCAGTACTTC. The encoded protein is CASSPTGPYEQYF.